This T cell receptor (beta chain) was identified in a study of human T cells and chemical hapten exposure. Study overall: Throughout the roughly 24-week study, diphenylcyclopropenone was applied weekly to the patients' scalps. Among samples, TCR yields varied mainly because of small differences in pooled library volume.

The germline V gene encodes CDR1 MGHRA and CDR2 YSYEKL. The CDR3 extends over 15 amino acids. Germline trimming cut 4 bases from V and 1 base from J; bases unmatched to any gene: 3. The sample's time point: patch test 2, 6 weeks after DPC sensitization. The treatment denotes: therapeutic diphenylcyclopropenone sensitization with weekly scalp DPC. Unfractionated whole blood was the source from which total RNA was extracted. Alopecia patients, 18 to 70 years old and DPC-suitable, served as donors. Under the authors' procedure: Samples ranged from roughly 23,224 to 700,000 TCRs, with a median of 95,638. TCRdb fed the RACE reads into MiXCR, producing one record per CDR3 protein. TCRdb assigned the V and J calls; the authors' analysis was not used. The sample comprises about 42,000 distinct CDR3 sequences, 8.5% to 10% of which are singletons, and more than 13% rests with the top ten.

The material was whole blood, obtained in connection with sensitization to the hapten diphenylcyclopropenone (DPC). This sequence was found in a woman in her 30s with alopecia areata. Some clones in this sample may be carry-over from other donors' samples. V gene TRBV4-1 combines with J gene TRBJ2-2; 7 positions match TRBD1. In DNA form, the CDR3 reads TGCGCCAGCAGCCCCGGACAGGTGAACACCGGGGAGCTGTTTTTT. This sequence encodes CASSPGQVNTGELFF.